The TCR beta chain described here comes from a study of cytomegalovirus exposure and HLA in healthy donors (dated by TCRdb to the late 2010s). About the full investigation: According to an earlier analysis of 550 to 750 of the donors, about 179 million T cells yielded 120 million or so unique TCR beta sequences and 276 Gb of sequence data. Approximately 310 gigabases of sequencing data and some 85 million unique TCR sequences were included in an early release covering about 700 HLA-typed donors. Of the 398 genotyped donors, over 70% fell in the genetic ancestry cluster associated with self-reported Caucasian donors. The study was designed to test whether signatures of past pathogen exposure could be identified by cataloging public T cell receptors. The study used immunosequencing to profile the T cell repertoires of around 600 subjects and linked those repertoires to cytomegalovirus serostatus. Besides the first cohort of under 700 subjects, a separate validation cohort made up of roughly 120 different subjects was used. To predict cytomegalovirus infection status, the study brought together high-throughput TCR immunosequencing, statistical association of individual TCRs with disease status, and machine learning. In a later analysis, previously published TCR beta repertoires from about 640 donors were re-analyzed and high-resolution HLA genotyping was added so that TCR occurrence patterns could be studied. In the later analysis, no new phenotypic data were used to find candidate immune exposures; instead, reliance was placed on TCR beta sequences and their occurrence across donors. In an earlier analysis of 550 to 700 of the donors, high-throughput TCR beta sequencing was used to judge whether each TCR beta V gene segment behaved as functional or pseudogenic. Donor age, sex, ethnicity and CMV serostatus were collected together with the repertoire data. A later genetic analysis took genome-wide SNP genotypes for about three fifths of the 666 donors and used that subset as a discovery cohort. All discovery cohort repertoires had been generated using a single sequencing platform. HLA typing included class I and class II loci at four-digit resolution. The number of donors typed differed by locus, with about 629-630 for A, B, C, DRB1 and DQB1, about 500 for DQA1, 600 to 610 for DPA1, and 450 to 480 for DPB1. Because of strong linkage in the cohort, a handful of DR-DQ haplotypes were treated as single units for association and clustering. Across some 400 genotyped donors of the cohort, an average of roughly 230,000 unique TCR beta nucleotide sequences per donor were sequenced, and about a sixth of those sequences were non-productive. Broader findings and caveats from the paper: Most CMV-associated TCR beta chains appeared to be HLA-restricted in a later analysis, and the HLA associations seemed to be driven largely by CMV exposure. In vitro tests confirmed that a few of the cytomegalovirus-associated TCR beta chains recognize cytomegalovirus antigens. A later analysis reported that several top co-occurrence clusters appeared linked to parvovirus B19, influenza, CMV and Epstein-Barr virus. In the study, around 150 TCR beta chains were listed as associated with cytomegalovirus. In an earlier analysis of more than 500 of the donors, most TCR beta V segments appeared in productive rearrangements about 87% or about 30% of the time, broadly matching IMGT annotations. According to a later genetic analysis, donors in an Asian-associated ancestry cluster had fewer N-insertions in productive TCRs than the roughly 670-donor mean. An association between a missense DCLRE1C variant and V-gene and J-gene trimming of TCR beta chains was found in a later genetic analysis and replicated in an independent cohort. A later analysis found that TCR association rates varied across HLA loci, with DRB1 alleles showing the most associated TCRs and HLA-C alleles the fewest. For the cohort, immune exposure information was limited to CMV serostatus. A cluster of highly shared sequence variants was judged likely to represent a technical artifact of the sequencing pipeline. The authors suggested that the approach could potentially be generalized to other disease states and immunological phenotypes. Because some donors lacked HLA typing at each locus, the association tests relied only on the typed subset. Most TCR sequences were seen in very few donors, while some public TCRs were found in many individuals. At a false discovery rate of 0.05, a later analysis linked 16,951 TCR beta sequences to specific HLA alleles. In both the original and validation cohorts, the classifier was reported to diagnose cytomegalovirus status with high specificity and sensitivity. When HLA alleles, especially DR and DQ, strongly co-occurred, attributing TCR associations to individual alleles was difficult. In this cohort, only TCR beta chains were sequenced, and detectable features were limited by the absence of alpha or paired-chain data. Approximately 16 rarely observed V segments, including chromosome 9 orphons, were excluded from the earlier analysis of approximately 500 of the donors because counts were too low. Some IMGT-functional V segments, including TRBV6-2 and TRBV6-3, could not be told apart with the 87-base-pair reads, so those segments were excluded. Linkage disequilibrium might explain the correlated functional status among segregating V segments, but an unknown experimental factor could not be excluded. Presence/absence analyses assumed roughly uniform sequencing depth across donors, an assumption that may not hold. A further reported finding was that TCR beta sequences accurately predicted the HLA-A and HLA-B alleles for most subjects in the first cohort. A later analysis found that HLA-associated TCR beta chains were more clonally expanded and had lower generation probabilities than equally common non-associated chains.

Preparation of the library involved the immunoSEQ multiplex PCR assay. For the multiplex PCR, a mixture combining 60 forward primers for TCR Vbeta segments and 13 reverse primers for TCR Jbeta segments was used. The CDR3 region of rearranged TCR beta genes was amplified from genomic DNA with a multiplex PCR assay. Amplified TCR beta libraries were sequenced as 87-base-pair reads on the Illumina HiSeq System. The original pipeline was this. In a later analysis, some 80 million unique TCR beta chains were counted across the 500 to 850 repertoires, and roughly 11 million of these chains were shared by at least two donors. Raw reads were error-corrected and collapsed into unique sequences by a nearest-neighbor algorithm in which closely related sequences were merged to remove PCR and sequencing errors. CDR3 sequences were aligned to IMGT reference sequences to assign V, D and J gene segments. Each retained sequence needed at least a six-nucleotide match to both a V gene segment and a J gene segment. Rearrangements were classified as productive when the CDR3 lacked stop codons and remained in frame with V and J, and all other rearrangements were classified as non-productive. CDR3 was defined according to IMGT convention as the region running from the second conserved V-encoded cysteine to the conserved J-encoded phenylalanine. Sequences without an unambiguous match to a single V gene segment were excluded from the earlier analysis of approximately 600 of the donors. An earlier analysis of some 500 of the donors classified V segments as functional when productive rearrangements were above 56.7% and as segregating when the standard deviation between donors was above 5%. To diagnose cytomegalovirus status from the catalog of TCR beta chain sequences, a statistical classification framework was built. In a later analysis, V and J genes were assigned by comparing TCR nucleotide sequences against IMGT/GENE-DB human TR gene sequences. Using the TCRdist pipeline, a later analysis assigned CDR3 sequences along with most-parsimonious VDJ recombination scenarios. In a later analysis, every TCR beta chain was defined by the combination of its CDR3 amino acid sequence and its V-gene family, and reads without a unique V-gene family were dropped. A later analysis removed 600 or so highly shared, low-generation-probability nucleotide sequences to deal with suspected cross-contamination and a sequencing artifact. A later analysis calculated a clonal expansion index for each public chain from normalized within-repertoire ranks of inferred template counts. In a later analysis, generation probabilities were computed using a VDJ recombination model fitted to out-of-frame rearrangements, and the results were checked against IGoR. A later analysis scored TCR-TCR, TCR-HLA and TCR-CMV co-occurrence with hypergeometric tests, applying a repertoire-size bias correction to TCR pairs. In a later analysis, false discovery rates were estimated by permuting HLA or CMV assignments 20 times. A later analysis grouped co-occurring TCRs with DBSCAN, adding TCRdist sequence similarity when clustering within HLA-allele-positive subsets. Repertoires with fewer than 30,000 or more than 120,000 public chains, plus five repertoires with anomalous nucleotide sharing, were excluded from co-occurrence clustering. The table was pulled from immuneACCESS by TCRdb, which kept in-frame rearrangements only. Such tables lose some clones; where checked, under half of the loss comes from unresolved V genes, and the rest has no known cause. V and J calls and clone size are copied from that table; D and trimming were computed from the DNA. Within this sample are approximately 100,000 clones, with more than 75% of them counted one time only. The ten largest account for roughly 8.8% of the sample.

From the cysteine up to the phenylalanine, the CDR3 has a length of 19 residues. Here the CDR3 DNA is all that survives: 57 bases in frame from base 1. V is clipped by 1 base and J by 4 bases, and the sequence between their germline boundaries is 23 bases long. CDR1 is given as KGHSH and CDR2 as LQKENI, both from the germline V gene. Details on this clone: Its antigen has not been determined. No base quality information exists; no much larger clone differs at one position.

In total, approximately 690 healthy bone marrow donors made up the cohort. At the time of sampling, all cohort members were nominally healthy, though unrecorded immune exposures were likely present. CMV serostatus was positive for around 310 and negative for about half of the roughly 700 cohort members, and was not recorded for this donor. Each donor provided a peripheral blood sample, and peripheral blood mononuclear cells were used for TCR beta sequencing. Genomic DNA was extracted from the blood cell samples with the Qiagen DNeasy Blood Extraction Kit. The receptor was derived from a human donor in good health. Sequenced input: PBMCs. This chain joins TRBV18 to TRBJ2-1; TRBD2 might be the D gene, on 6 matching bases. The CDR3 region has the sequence CASSPRPGASIAEYNEQFF. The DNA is TGTGCCAGCTCACCACGGCCCGGGGCGTCAATAGCGGAGTACAATGAGCAGTTCTTC.